These 9 T cell receptor beta chains were sequenced from one sample in a study of blood T cells in healthy people across ages. A J-beta primer mix and a sample-barcoded 5' primer were used in a second PCR of about 7 to 12 cycles. From the 5' RACE reads, TCRdb called clonotypes with MiXCR, one entry per CDR3 protein. The sample has 780,000 or so distinct CDR3 sequences; 25% are singletons. These records were also assigned to another study, of T cells of mothers and their children.

The sequenced material came from blood. These receptors all come from a boy aged 5-17 years in good health.

This clonotype appeared a few times. The rearrangement joins TRBV7-2 to TRBJ2-2; no clear D. The CDR3 is made up of 15 amino acids. Germline V gene lookup returns CDR1 SGHTA and CDR2 FQGNSA. V was clipped by 4 bases and J by 2 bases, with 11 bases between them. This CDR3 is CASSSELANTGELFF. The CDR3 DNA sequence: TGTGCCAGCAGCTCCGAGTTAGCAAACACCGGGGAGCTGTTTTTT. Combining the CDR3 with reference TRBV7-2 and TRBJ2-2 gives the whole variable domain GAGVSQSPSNKVTEKGKDVELRCDPISGHTALYWYRQSLGQGLEFLIYFQGNSAPDKSGLPSDRFSAERTGGSVSTLTIQRTQQEDSAVYLCASSSELANTGELFFGEGSRLTVL.

The rearrangement joins TRBV27 to TRBJ1-1, with D possibly TRBD1 on 5 matching bases. Germline CDR1 MNHEY, CDR2 SMNVEV (reference sequence). The CDR3 contains 13 residues. V lost 5 bases and J 2 bases, leaving 9 bases between the germline ends. CDR3 DNA sequence: TGTGCCAGCAGTGTGACAGATAACACTGAAGCTTTCTTT. This translates into CASSVTDNTEAFF.

The rearrangement uses TRBV28 and TRBJ1-2; D is uncertain. The germline gives CDR1 MDHEN, CDR2 SYDVKM. Trimming removed 3 bases at V and 3 bases at J, with 17 bases between. This CDR3 has 16 residues. As DNA, the CDR3 is TGTGCCAGCAGTTTCCGAGAGGGTGCCTTGGACTATGGCTACACCTTC. Protein: CASSFREGALDYGYTF.

Worth noting for this clonotype: The junction differs from germline at one of its ends, possibly a read error. The chain links TRBV12-3 or TRBV12-4 to TRBJ2-7, with 8 bases that match TRBD1. CDR3 length: 15 amino acids. For the CDR3, the DNA is TGTGCCACCCAATTAGGACAGGGTGGCTCCTACGAGCAGCACTTC. Protein product: CATQLGQGGSYEQHF.

The chain is built from TRBV27 and TRBJ2-1; TRBD1 matches 7 bases. CDR1 and CDR2 from the germline V gene are MNHEY and SMNVEV (reference sequence). V dropped 7 bases and J dropped 4; count of bases not matched to a gene: 10. The CDR3 is 15 residues long. The DNA for the CDR3 is TGTGCCAGCACCCTCTCACAGGGGATATACAATGAGCAGTTCTTC. Translation: CASTLSQGIYNEQFF.

The chain recombines TRBV4-3 with TRBJ2-3, with TRBD2 identical over 11 bases. There are 17 residues in the CDR3. V lost 2 bases, J lost 2 bases, and 6 bases stayed unmatched. Germline lookup yields CDR1 LGHNA and CDR2 YSLEER. CDR3 region: CASSQSSGGLFTDTQYF. The CDR3 DNA follows: TGCGCCAGCAGCCAATCTAGCGGGGGGCTTTTCACAGATACGCAGTATTTT.

This chain connects TRBV2 to TRBJ2-5; 9 bases are shared with TRBD2. J was trimmed by 1 base and V by 1 base; bases with no gene match: 4. The CDR3 totals 16 residues. Germline V lookup: CDR1 SNHLY, CDR2 FYNNEI. Here the CDR3 DNA reads TGTGCCAGCAGTGAAGTCTGGCGGGAGGGCCAAGAGACCCAGTACTTC. Translated: CASSEVWREGQETQYF.

The chain links TRBV2 to TRBJ2-5; 9 bases fit TRBD2. Germline-derived CDR1 and CDR2 are SNHLY and FYNNEI. V was pared by 11 bases and J by 5 bases, with 6 bases of the junction left unmatched. This CDR3 comprises 12 residues. CDR3 protein: CAGGGVPETQYF. The DNA of the CDR3 is TGTGCCGGCGGGGGGGTTCCCGAGACCCAGTACTTC.

This clonotype was detected a few times. The V and J genes are TRBV29-1 and TRBJ2-5, with D possibly called TRBD1 or TRBD2 (5 bases each). The better agreement between TRBJ2-7 and the DNA end casts doubt on the J call. The CDR3 consists of 14 residues. Germline values: CDR1 SQVTM, CDR2 ANQGSEA. CDR3 in amino acids: CSVTPWDRPYEQYF. The CDR3, as DNA: TGCAGCGTCACACCCTGGGACCGACCCTACGAGCAGTACTTC.